A single sample gave rise to the 20 T cell receptor beta chains below, sequenced in a study of cytomegalovirus exposure and HLA in healthy donors. PCR employed 60 Vbeta and 13 Jbeta primers. Libraries were prepared by immunoSEQ multiplex PCR; TCRdb keeps only in-frame clonotypes and omits some of them. The sample gives 90,000 to 120,000 clones, less than 80% of which show up once; 7% to 8% is in the top ten. The sequencing input was PBMCs. Every receptor here comes from a man aged 30-40 years in good health and CMV-seronegative.

This clone has a single count. The chain employs TRBV28 and TRBJ1-1; unclear D gene. CDR1 MDHEN and CDR2 SYDVKM come from the germline V gene. V was cut by 5 bases and J by 3 bases, with 16 bases left in between. The CDR3 loop spans 15 amino acids. The CDR3 loop reads CASSPTPYTYTEAFF. For the CDR3, the DNA is TGTGCCAGCAGTCCCACCCCGTACACATACACTGAAGCTTTCTTT.

This rearrangement joins TRBV5-1 to TRBJ2-7; perhaps TRBD1 as D (7 bases). Trimming left V 0 bases short and J 5 bases short, with 15 bases between. This CDR3 region has 15 residues. CDR1 SGHRS and CDR2 YFSETQ come from the germline V gene. In DNA form, the CDR3 reads TGCGCCAGCAGCTTGGCCGGAGGGGGCCTCGACGAGCAGTACTTC. As protein: CASSLAGGGLDEQYF.

V is TRBV10-3 and J is TRBJ2-2; no clear D. This CDR3 is 12 amino acids long. V dropped 3 bases and J dropped 5 bases, with 4 bases sitting between them. The germline V gene has CDR1 ENHRY and CDR2 SYGVKD. As DNA, the CDR3 is TGTGCCATCAGTGATGTAACCGGGGAGCTGTTTTTT. Translated: CAISDVTGELFF.

This clone was seen only once. This chain links TRBV2 with TRBJ2-7; 8 nucleotides line up with TRBD2. J lost 6 bases, V lost 5 bases, and 9 bases had no gene match. CDR3 size: 14 residues. In germline, CDR1 is SNHLY, CDR2 FYNNEI. CDR3 DNA: TGTGCCAGCAGTCCCGGGACTAGGAAATTCGAGCAGTACTTC. It encodes CASSPGTRKFEQYF.

This clone occurred a few times. The gene calls are TRBV18 and TRBJ2-4; 7 nucleotides align to TRBD1. V lost 3 bases to trimming and J lost 5 bases; unmatched junction nucleotides: 4. The CDR3 contains 14 residues. Germline loops: CDR1 KGHSH, CDR2 LQKENI. The CDR3 coding sequence is TGTGCCAGCTCACCGAGACAGGGCCAAAACATTCAGTACTTC. This sequence encodes CASSPRQGQNIQYF.

This chain connects TRBV9 to TRBJ2-2, with 11 nucleotides matching TRBD1. The length of the CDR3 is 17 residues. V lost 3 bases to trimming and J lost 6 bases; unmatched junction nucleotides: 10. Germline V CDR1 and CDR2: SGDLS, YYNGEE. DNA for the CDR3: TGTGCCAGCAGCGCCATCGGACAGGGGGCGTTATCCGGGGAGCTGTTTTTT. It specifies CASSAIGQGALSGELFF.

This clone was seen a handful of times. The chain has TRBV9 and TRBJ2-5; TRBD2 might be the D (5 bases). Germline CDR1 and CDR2: SGDLS and YYNGEE. The CDR3 contains 14 residues. The V gene lost 3 bases and the J gene lost 2 bases, with 11 bases spanning the gap. CDR3 in amino acids: CASSAQLGQETQYF. CDR3 coding DNA: TGTGCCAGCAGCGCCCAACTAGGACAAGAGACCCAGTACTTC.

This chain uses TRBV2 with TRBJ1-5, with D unclear. This CDR3 comprises 12 residues. The ends were cut back, 4 bases at V and 6 bases at J, with 7 bases in the middle. CDR1 is SNHLY, CDR2 FYNNEI, per germline. This CDR3 reads CASSAGFQPQHF. CDR3 nucleotides: TGTGCCAGCAGTGCGGGGTTTCAGCCCCAGCATTTT.

V and J are TRBV7-3 and TRBJ2-1, with 7 bases lining up with TRBD2. CDR1 is SGHTA, CDR2 FQGTGA, per germline. J lost 7 bases, V lost 5 bases, and 11 bases had no gene match. This CDR3 is 15 amino acids long. The CDR3 is CASSPREARGNEQFF. The CDR3 DNA is TGTGCCAGCAGCCCACGGGAGGCTCGGGGTAATGAGCAGTTCTTC.

A single count supports this clone. The chain couples TRBV18 to TRBJ1-1, with D perhaps TRBD1 (6 bases). The CDR3 is made up of 11 amino acids. With 5 bases removed from V and 11 bases from J, the gap between germline ends came to 12 bases. Germline CDR1 is KGHSH and CDR2 is LQKENI. CDR3 bases: TGTGCCAGCTCAGGCGGCCAGGGGGCTTTCTTT. This translates into CASSGGQGAFF.

The chain recombines TRBV6-5 with TRBJ1-6; 7 bases match TRBD1. Germline CDR1 reads MNHEY; CDR2 reads SVGAGI. J was trimmed by 8 bases and V by 6 bases; bases with no gene match: 10. CDR3 size: 15 residues. CDR3: CASRLRGRGDSPLHF. In DNA, the CDR3 is TGTGCCAGCAGACTTAGGGGCAGGGGGGATTCACCCCTCCACTTT.

The chain is built from TRBV4-1 and TRBJ1-5; unclear D gene. Per the germline V gene, CDR1 is MGHRA and CDR2 is YSYEKL. V lost 0 bases and J 4 bases, leaving 7 bases between the germline ends. The CDR3 has 14 amino acids. For the CDR3, the DNA is TGCGCCAGCAGCCAAGATCTCCAGAATCAGCCCCAGCATTTT. Its protein product is CASSQDLQNQPQHF.

This clone has a handful of counts. The chain links TRBV9 to TRBJ2-7; 10 nucleotides align to TRBD2. The germline V gene encodes CDR1 SGDLS and CDR2 YYNGEE. V lost 1 base, J lost 5 bases, and 6 bases stayed unmatched. The CDR3 spans 15 residues. CDR3 loop: CASSVSLAGVHEQYF. CDR3 coding DNA: TGTGCCAGCAGCGTAAGTCTAGCGGGAGTCCACGAGCAGTACTTC.

The chain joins TRBV28 to TRBJ1-4, with a tentative D call TRBD1 (5 bases). The CDR3 contains 14 residues. Germline-derived CDR1 and CDR2 are MDHEN and SYDVKM. Trimming took 6 bases from V and 4 from J, leaving 12 bases between them. The DNA of the CDR3 is TGTGCCAGCAGCCCAGGGAGGGGTAATGAAAAACTGTTTTTT. It encodes CASSPGRGNEKLFF.

This chain joins TRBV7-9 and TRBJ2-5; TRBD1 might be the D (6 bases). The germline V gene has CDR1 SEHNR and CDR2 FQNEAQ (reference sequence). The CDR3 is 14 residues long. The germline V and J ends were trimmed by 0 bases and 5 bases, with 10 bases remaining between them. CDR3 protein: CASSLATGYETQYF. The CDR3 region has the DNA TGTGCCAGCAGCTTAGCCACAGGGTACGAGACCCAGTACTTC.

On this clone: The same CDR3 arises from other DNA sequences in this sample as well. The rearrangement links TRBV5-5 to TRBJ1-4, with D uncertain. This CDR3 has 15 residues. CDR1 SGHKS and CDR2 YYEKEE come from the germline V gene (reference sequence). Trimming took off 0 bases at V and 1 base at J, with 7 bases between the two ends. The CDR3 loop is CASSLGGVTNEKLFF. DNA of the CDR3: TGTGCCAGCAGCTTGGGGGGAGTAACTAATGAAAAACTGTTTTTT.

The CDR3 sequence: CASSIPGPYYGYTF. The CDR3 bases are TGTGCCAGTAGTATACCAGGGCCCTACTATGGCTACACCTTC. This sequence joins TRBV19 and TRBJ1-2, with D possibly TRBD1 on 5 matching bases. Trimming removed 2 bases from V and 3 bases from J, with 10 bases in between. The CDR3 has 14 residues. CDR1 and CDR2 from the germline V gene are LNHDA and SQIVND (reference sequence).

J is TRBJ2-2 and V is TRBV5-1; 9 bases fit TRBD1. Germline CDR1 is SGHRS and CDR2 is YFSETQ. This CDR3 has 15 residues. Trimming cost V 4 bases and J 5 bases; bases outside gene matches: 6. CDR3 residues: CASSRLTGGTGELFF. The DNA of the CDR3 is TGCGCCAGCAGCCGACTGACAGGGGGGACCGGGGAGCTGTTTTTT.

This clone occurred a few times. The chain uses TRBV6-1 and TRBJ2-1; D gene ambiguous. CDR1 and CDR2 (germline): MNHNS, SASEGT. The CDR3 spans 14 residues. V shed 6 bases and J shed 4 bases, with 13 bases lying between them. CDR3 sequence: CASRSVTGYNEQFF. The DNA of the CDR3 is TGTGCCAGCAGGTCCGTGACTGGATACAATGAGCAGTTCTTC.

This rearrangement joins TRBV14 to TRBJ1-5; weak D call: TRBD1 (5 bases). The CDR3 runs to 13 residues. The germline V and J ends were trimmed by 5 bases and 3 bases, with 8 bases remaining between them. In germline, CDR1 is SGHDN, CDR2 FVKESK. The CDR3 nucleotides read TGTGCCAGCAGCGGGGGGACCAATCAGCCCCAGCATTTT. Translation: CASSGGTNQPQHF.